Each of the 29 T cell receptor beta chains below was sequenced from the same sample in a study of T cells in Graves' hyperthyroidism and ophthalmopathy. TCR beta CDR3 regions were amplified from RNA. With the HTBI primer set, the TCR CDR3 went through a first round of RT-PCR. TCRdb re-analysed the multiplex PCR reads in MiXCR, keeping a single row per CDR3 protein. The table lists around 400,000 distinct CDR3 sequences, around 16% of them singletons. Sequencing was carried out using blood. These receptor sequences come from a woman younger than 30 with Graves' hyperthyroidism that later progressed to Graves' ophthalmopathy.

This clonotype was picked up a small number of times. J is TRBJ1-3 and V is TRBV29-1, with D unclear. The germline CDR1 and CDR2 sequences are SQVTM and ANQGSEA. V gave up 4 bases and J gave up 0 bases, with 1 base separating them. This CDR3 has 11 amino acids. The CDR3 nucleotides are TGCAGCGTTGCCTCTGGAAACACCATATATTTT. Translated, it gives CSVASGNTIYF.

The chain joins TRBV11-2 to TRBJ2-1; 12 nucleotides match TRBD2. The CDR3 totals 15 residues. V was clipped by 4 bases and J by 7 bases; unmatched bases: 5. The germline V gene has CDR1 SGHAT and CDR2 FQNNGV. CDR3 sequence reads: CASSSRTSGTNEQFF. CDR3 DNA: TGTGCCAGCAGCTCCCGGACTAGCGGGACGAATGAGCAGTTCTTC.

This clonotype occurred a few times. This chain connects TRBV5-1 to TRBJ2-1, with 7 positions matching TRBD2. V was clipped by 3 bases and J by 5 bases; unmatched bases: 2. Germline V gene sequence: CDR1 SGHRS, CDR2 YFSETQ. The CDR3 spans 13 residues. In DNA form, the CDR3 reads TGCGCCAGCAGCTCTACTAGCGACAATGAGCAGTTCTTC. It codes for CASSSTSDNEQFF.

The V and J genes are TRBV7-6 and TRBJ1-1; D perhaps matches TRBD1 (5 bases). Germline values: CDR1 SGHVS, CDR2 FNYEAQ. The CDR3 has 16 residues. The V end was cut by 4 bases, the J end by 5 bases, with 20 bases between. CDR3 residues: CASSSAARRGWTEAFF. CDR3 bases: TGTGCCAGCAGCTCAGCCGCCAGGAGGGGTTGGACTGAAGCTTTCTTT.

This clonotype appeared a few times. Lacking the conserved final phenylalanine or tryptophan, this CDR3 likely reflects a read error. This chain connects TRBV7-6 to TRBJ2-5; TRBD1 or TRBD2 may be the D gene (6 bases each). Trimming removed 7 bases at V and 5 bases at J, with 20 bases between. This CDR3 contains 15 residues. Germline loops: CDR1 SGHVS, CDR2 FNYEAQ. This CDR3 is CASTKKGGGGETQYL. The CDR3 DNA sequence: TGTGCCAGCACCAAAAAGGGGGGCGGAGGGGAGACCCAGTACCTC.

This clonotype was observed many times. This chain joins TRBV28 and TRBJ2-1; 9 bases agree with TRBD2. With 5 bases clipped from V and 5 bases from J, the junction kept 10 bases outside the gene matches. This CDR3 has 16 residues. Per the germline V gene, CDR1 is MDHEN and CDR2 is SYDVKM. The CDR3: CASSRARLADDNEQFF. CDR3 DNA: TGTGCCAGCAGTCGGGCAAGACTAGCGGATGACAATGAGCAGTTCTTC.

The gene calls are TRBV9 and TRBJ2-5; TRBD1 agrees at 11 bases. V gave up 0 bases and J gave up 2 bases; unmatched junction bases: 3. The CDR3 loop spans 16 amino acids. Germline assignment: CDR1 SGDLS and CDR2 YYNGEE. The DNA of the CDR3 is TGTGCCAGCAGCGTAGGGACAGGGGGCGAACAAGAGACCCAGTACTTC. Translating it yields CASSVGTGGEQETQYF.

The sample holds many counts of this clonotype. The chain has TRBV27 and TRBJ2-3; 7 bases fit TRBD2. The CDR3 loop spans 14 amino acids. CDR1 is MNHEY and CDR2 is SMNVEV in the germline V gene (reference sequence). After removal of 8 bases from V and 4 bases from J, the junction contained 9 bases not matched to a gene. CDR3 bases: TGTGCCAGCTCCTGGGGGAGGGCCGCAGATACGCAGTATTTT. Residues: CASSWGRAADTQYF.

This clonotype was seen more than once but under ten times. The rearrangement joins TRBV19 to TRBJ2-7; possibly TRBD1 or TRBD2 for D (5 bases each). The CDR3 has 14 residues. CDR1 and CDR2 from the germline V gene are LNHDA and SQIVND (reference sequence). V was trimmed by 4 bases and J by 0 bases, leaving 10 bases between them. CDR3 amino acids: CASSSWGNSYEQYF. The CDR3 nucleotides read TGTGCCAGTAGTAGTTGGGGGAACTCCTACGAGCAGTACTTC.

This clonotype was recorded at least ten times. The rearrangement links TRBV30 to TRBJ2-1; a possible D gene is TRBD2 (6 bases). The ends were cut back, 2 bases at V and 2 bases at J, with 10 bases in the middle. The CDR3 runs 14 residues. The V gene's germline CDR1 is GTSNPN and CDR2 SVGIG (reference sequence). The CDR3: CAWSTGAPYNEQFF. As DNA, the CDR3 is TGTGCCTGGAGTACGGGAGCGCCCTACAATGAGCAGTTCTTC. Supplemented by reference TRBV30 and TRBJ2-1, the full variable domain reads SQTIHQWPATLVQPVGSPLSLECTVEGTSNPNLYWYRQAAGRGLQLLFYSVGIGQISSEVPQNLSASRPQDRQFILSSKKLLLSDSGFYLCAWSTGAPYNEQFFGPGTRLTVL.

The chain carries TRBV20-1 and TRBJ1-5; TRBD1 matches at 9 bases. V trimming: 5 bases; J trimming: 4 bases; junction bases outside the gene matches: 3. The CDR3 covers 13 residues. In germline, CDR1 is DFQATT, CDR2 SNEGSKA (reference sequence). This CDR3 is CSAVTGGNQPQHF. The CDR3 DNA follows: TGCAGTGCTGTGACAGGGGGGAATCAGCCCCAGCATTTT.

The gene calls are TRBV24-1 and TRBJ2-1; no reliable D call. The germline V gene has CDR1 KGHDR and CDR2 SFDVKD. Trimming took 5 bases from V and 4 from J, leaving 5 bases between them. The CDR3 length is 12 residues. CDR3 sequence reads: CATSGHYNEQFF. The CDR3 nucleotides are TGTGCCACCAGTGGACATTACAATGAGCAGTTCTTC.

This clonotype appeared many times. The genes are TRBV30 and TRBJ2-7; 8 positions agree with TRBD1. V shed 3 bases and J 9 bases; nucleotides not matched to a gene: 13. Germline CDR1 and CDR2: GTSNPN and SVGIG (reference sequence). The CDR3 loop spans 14 amino acids. In DNA, the CDR3 is TGTGCCTGGAGAGACATGGGACAGGTTGACGGGCAGTACTTC. This gives the protein CAWRDMGQVDGQYF.

This clonotype was found many times. The chain joins TRBV29-1 to TRBJ2-7, with a weak D call TRBD1 (6 bases). This CDR3 is built from 13 residues. Trimming removed 5 bases at V and 3 bases at J, with 14 bases between. Germline loops: CDR1 SQVTM, CDR2 ANQGSEA. CDR3 protein: CSVIAGTNYEQYF. CDR3 sequence (DNA): TGCAGCGTTATAGCCGGGACAAACTACGAGCAGTACTTC.

This clonotype was picked up many times. This chain connects TRBV12-3 or TRBV12-4 to TRBJ1-5; 11 bases match TRBD1. J was trimmed by 6 bases and V by 3 bases; bases with no gene match: 4. The CDR3 has 15 amino acids. The DNA for the CDR3 is TGTGCCAGCAGTTTTGGGACAGGGGGTACTCAGCCCCAGCATTTT. It yields the protein CASSFGTGGTQPQHF.

This clonotype was recorded many times. V usage is TRBV29-1 and J usage is TRBJ2-4; D gene ambiguous. Trimming stripped 4 bases from V and 7 bases from J, with 11 bases between. The germline V gene has CDR1 SQVTM and CDR2 ANQGSEA. CDR3 length: 12 residues. CDR3 sequence reads: CSVAATNNIQYF. CDR3 sequence (DNA): TGCAGCGTTGCCGCTACTAACAACATTCAGTACTTC. The complete variable domain, with remaining parts taken from reference TRBV29-1 and TRBJ2-4, reads SAVISQKPSRDICQRGTSLTIQCQVDSQVTMMFWYRQQPGQSLTLIATANQGSEATYESGFVIDKFPISRPNLTFSTLTVSNMSPEDSSIYLCSVAATNNIQYFGAGTRLSVL.

This clonotype was seen only a few times. As DNA, the CDR3 is TGTGCCAGCAGTTTTCTGGTCCAGGGGGCATACGAGCAGTACTTC. This translates into CASSFLVQGAYEQYF. The V gene is TRBV28, the J gene TRBJ2-7; 8 bases map to TRBD1. The CDR3 consists of 15 residues. In germline, CDR1 is MDHEN, CDR2 SYDVKM. With 3 bases clipped from V and 4 bases from J, the junction kept 8 bases outside the gene matches. Using reference TRBV28 and TRBJ2-7 for the parts outside the CDR3, the full variable domain is DVKVTQSSRYLVKRTGEKVFLECVQDMDHENMFWYRQDPGLGLRLIYFSYDVKMKEKGDIPEGYSVSREKKERFSLILESASTNQTSMYLCASSFLVQGAYEQYFGPGTRLTVT.

This clonotype was found many times. This sequence joins TRBV24-1 and TRBJ2-3; D is perhaps TRBD1 or TRBD2 (5 bases each). Trimming removed 6 bases from V and 5 bases from J, with 11 bases in between. The V gene's germline CDR1 is KGHDR and CDR2 SFDVKD. This CDR3 region has 13 residues. Here the CDR3 DNA reads TGTGCCACCAGTCCTCGTGGGGGAGATACGCAGTATTTT. As protein: CATSPRGGDTQYF.

The rearrangement joins TRBV5-4 to TRBJ1-2, with D tentatively TRBD1 (5 bases). Per germline, CDR1 SGHNT and CDR2 YYREEE (reference sequence). Trimming removed 3 bases from V and 6 bases from J, with 15 bases in between. This CDR3 has 14 amino acids. CDR3 sequence reads: CASSSGQGRHGYTF. As DNA, the CDR3 is TGTGCCAGCAGCTCCGGGCAGGGAAGGCATGGCTACACCTTC.

This clonotype was recorded at least ten times. J is TRBJ2-1 and V is TRBV7-9; D possibly uses TRBD1 or TRBD2 (5 bases each). The CDR3 loop spans 17 amino acids. Trimming took off 1 base at V and 0 bases at J, with 13 bases between the two ends. Germline values: CDR1 SEHNR, CDR2 FQNEAQ (reference sequence). The chain's CDR3 is CASSLEAWGSSYNEQFF. The CDR3 nucleotides are TGTGCCAGCAGCTTAGAGGCCTGGGGGAGCTCCTACAATGAGCAGTTCTTC.

This chain uses TRBV6-1 with TRBJ1-1; D unclear. The CDR3 has 11 residues. The germline V gene encodes CDR1 MNHNS and CDR2 SASEGT. V shed 8 bases and J shed 3 bases, with 7 bases lying between them. The DNA for the CDR3 is TGTGCCAGCCGGGTAGACACTGAAGCTTTCTTT. Amino acids: CASRVDTEAFF.

The rearrangement links TRBV29-1 to TRBJ2-7, with 8 bases matching TRBD1. CDR1 is SQVTM, CDR2 ANQGSEA, per germline. The CDR3 sequence is 14 residues long. Losses at the gene ends were 4 bases for V and 0 bases for J; bases not matched to a gene: 5. CDR3 residues: CSVVLDRVSYEQYF. CDR3 in DNA: TGCAGCGTTGTATTGGACAGGGTCTCCTACGAGCAGTACTTC.

This clonotype was seen just once. Since a much larger clone is just one base distant, this may be a read error. This rearrangement joins TRBV7-9 to TRBJ2-1, with D unclear. CDR1 is SEHNR, CDR2 FQNEAQ, per germline (reference sequence). The CDR3 covers 16 residues. V lost 5 bases, J lost 5 bases, and 19 bases lay in between. The CDR3 DNA follows: TGTGCCAGCAGCCTAACTGGGCCAGCGCAAAACAATGAGCAGTTCTTC. It yields the protein CASSLTGPAQNNEQFF.

This clonotype has at least ten counts. This chain joins TRBV5-1 and TRBJ2-1; maybe TRBD2 (7 bases). Trimming pared 0 bases from V and 5 bases from J, leaving 15 bases between. Germline CDR1 and CDR2: SGHRS and YFSETQ. CDR3 length equals 16 residues. CDR3 in amino acids: CASSLGGGPYNNEQFF. CDR3 DNA: TGCGCCAGCAGCTTGGGGGGGGGGCCCTACAACAATGAGCAGTTCTTC.

The genes are TRBV30 and TRBJ1-6; no clear D gene. In germline, CDR1 is GTSNPN, CDR2 SVGIG (reference sequence). Trimming removed 5 bases at V and 7 bases at J, with 12 bases between. CDR3 length equals 13 residues. Written as DNA, the CDR3 is TGTGCCTGGTCCCGGGTCCCCAATTCACCCCTCCACTTT. It encodes CAWSRVPNSPLHF. Drawing the rest from reference TRBV30 and TRBJ1-6, the complete variable domain is SQTIHQWPATLVQPVGSPLSLECTVEGTSNPNLYWYRQAAGRGLQLLFYSVGIGQISSEVPQNLSASRPQDRQFILSSKKLLLSDSGFYLCAWSRVPNSPLHFGNGTRLTVT.

Concerning this clonotype itself: A read error is possible here, since a much larger clone lies one base away. The rearrangement uses TRBV2 and TRBJ2-2; 7 bases agree with TRBD2. This CDR3 has 16 residues. The germline V gene has CDR1 SNHLY and CDR2 FYNNEI. The CDR3, as DNA: TGTGCCAACAGTGAGGGTTTAGCGGGGAACACCGGGGAGCTGTTTTTT. Protein: CANSEGLAGNTGELFF. Full variable domain (remainder filled in from reference TRBV2 and TRBJ2-2): EPEVTQTPSHQVTQMGQEVILRCVPISNHLYFYWYRQILGQKVEFLVSFYNNEISEKSEIFDDQFSVERPDGSNFTLKIRSTKLEDSAMYFCANSEGLAGNTGELFFGEGSRLTVL.

This clonotype was counted ten times or more. The CDR3, as DNA: TGTGCCAGCAGACGTCAATATAATGAAAAACTGTTTTTT. The encoded protein is CASRRQYNEKLFF. The chain uses TRBV6-1 and TRBJ1-4; D not resolved. Germline loops: CDR1 MNHNS, CDR2 SASEGT. The length of the CDR3 is 13 residues. Trimming removed 6 bases from V and 4 bases from J, with 9 bases in between.

The CDR3 coding sequence is TGTGCCAGTAGTATAGGGACTAGGGATCCCGCAGATACGCAGTATTTT. Translated, it gives CASSIGTRDPADTQYF. This rearrangement joins TRBV19 to TRBJ2-3; TRBD2 matches at 7 bases. Germline loops: CDR1 LNHDA, CDR2 SQIVND (reference sequence). V was pared by 1 base and J by 4 bases, with 8 bases of the junction left unmatched. This CDR3 contains 16 residues.

Ten or more counts support this clonotype. The CDR3 DNA reads TGTGCCAGCAGCCCCCCCGCTAGCGGAGCCTACGAGCAGTACTTC. Translation: CASSPPASGAYEQYF. The chain is built from TRBV28 and TRBJ2-7; 7 bases match TRBD2. Germline V lookup: CDR1 MDHEN, CDR2 SYDVKM. V trimming: 6 bases; J trimming: 2 bases; junction bases outside the gene matches: 10. The CDR3 length is 15 residues.